The 21 T cell receptor beta chains below were found in one sample sequenced in a study of T cell repertoires in cytomegalovirus infection. Using its own MiXCR run on the reads, TCRdb lists one record per CDR3 protein. The sample carries some 500,000 distinct CDR3 sequences, about 40% recorded once. These TCRs' antigens remain unknown. The sequencing here drew on cultured PBMCs, taken from culture after CMV antigen stimulation. The receptors stem from a human donor in good health (CMV status not recorded). Some clones in this sample may be carry-over from other donors' samples.

The rearrangement links TRBV6-2 or TRBV6-3 to TRBJ2-1, with D perhaps TRBD1 (6 bases). The V gene lost 7 bases and the J gene lost 4 bases, with 17 bases spanning the gap. CDR1 and CDR2 (germline): MNHEY, SVGEGT. There are 15 residues in the CDR3. CDR3 sequence: CASTKLTGSYNEQFF. The DNA for the CDR3 is TGTGCCAGCACCAAACTGACAGGATCTTACAATGAGCAGTTCTTC.

The rearrangement uses TRBV12-3 or TRBV12-4 and TRBJ2-5, with D uncertain. The V gene lost 4 bases and the J gene lost 5 bases, with 8 bases spanning the gap. The CDR3 has 12 residues. The DNA for the CDR3 is TGTGCCAGCAGTTCTGTGGGGGAGACCCAGTACTTC. Encoded protein: CASSSVGETQYF.

The rearrangement joins TRBV6-5 to TRBJ2-3; no reliable D call. This CDR3 contains 12 residues. Germline CDR1 reads MNHEY; CDR2 reads SVGAGI. The germline V and J ends were trimmed by 6 bases and 8 bases, with 12 bases remaining between them. CDR3 sequence: CASSAVRGTQYF. The CDR3 nucleotides are TGTGCCAGCAGCGCTGTCCGAGGTACGCAGTATTTT.

The V and J genes are TRBV28 and TRBJ2-1; possibly TRBD2 for D (5 bases). Germline V gene data show CDR1 as MDHEN and CDR2 as SYDVKM. Trimming cost V 5 bases and J 0 bases, with 20 bases left between them. The CDR3 has 18 amino acids. The CDR3 loop is CASSPLTAAFSSYNEQFF. In DNA, the CDR3 is TGTGCCAGCAGTCCCTTAACAGCGGCTTTTAGCTCCTACAATGAGCAGTTCTTC.

There are a few counts of this clonotype. V is TRBV29-1 and J is TRBJ2-5; 12 bases are shared with TRBD2. The CDR3 consists of 12 residues. Germline V gene sequence: CDR1 SQVTM, CDR2 ANQGSEA. The CDR3 is CSSSGREETQYF. CDR3 in DNA: TGCAGTTCTAGCGGGAGGGAAGAGACCCAGTACTTC. The complete variable domain, with remaining parts taken from reference TRBV29-1 and TRBJ2-5, reads SAVISQKPSRDICQRGTSLTIQCQVDSQVTMMFWYRQQPGQSLTLIATANQGSEATYESGFVIDKFPISRPNLTFSTLTVSNMSPEDSSIYLCSSSGREETQYFGPGTRLLVL.

The chain uses TRBV6-5 and TRBJ2-5, with D unclear. The CDR3 loop spans 13 amino acids. The germline CDR1 and CDR2 sequences are MNHEY and SVGAGI. V gave up 6 bases and J gave up 0 bases, with 8 bases separating them. The CDR3 is CASRDGDQETQYF. The CDR3 DNA is TGTGCCAGCAGGGACGGAGACCAAGAGACCCAGTACTTC.

In nucleotides, the CDR3 is TGTGCCAGCAGTTCCCCCCCCGGAGGGTATGAGCAGTTCTTC. Its protein product is CASSSPPGGYEQFF. This chain uses TRBV6-2 or TRBV6-3 with TRBJ2-1; D perhaps matches TRBD2 (6 bases). Germline V CDR1 and CDR2: MNHEY, SVGEGT. There are 14 residues in the CDR3. Trimming shortened V by 4 bases and J by 8 bases, and 15 bases separated the two germline ends.

This clonotype was seen just once. The chain combines TRBV7-9 with TRBJ2-1; TRBD2 agrees at 8 bases. From germline, CDR1 is SEHNR and CDR2 FQNEAQ (reference sequence). The junction had 8 bases not matched to a gene; V was cut back by 5 bases and J by 2 bases. This CDR3 has 16 residues. The CDR3 sequence: CASSPPVLAAYNEQFF. CDR3 bases: TGTGCCAGCAGCCCTCCGGTACTAGCGGCCTACAATGAGCAGTTCTTC.

This clonotype was detected a few times. The chain carries TRBV7-2 and TRBJ2-1; 11 bases match TRBD2. CDR1 SGHTA and CDR2 FQGNSA come from the germline V gene. After removal of 5 bases from V and 5 bases from J, the junction contained 14 bases not matched to a gene. CDR3 length equals 18 residues. The CDR3 region is CASSPQGSGGAFDNEQFF. The CDR3, as DNA: TGTGCCAGCAGCCCCCAGGGTAGCGGGGGGGCCTTTGACAATGAGCAGTTCTTC. The full variable domain, rest sourced from reference TRBV7-2 and TRBJ2-1, is GAGVSQSPSNKVTEKGKDVELRCDPISGHTALYWYRQSLGQGLEFLIYFQGNSAPDKSGLPSDRFSAERTGGSVSTLTIQRTQQEDSAVYLCASSPQGSGGAFDNEQFFGPGTRLTVL.

The V gene is TRBV29-1, the J gene TRBJ2-1; 16 bases map to TRBD2. The CDR3 runs 14 residues. The V gene's germline CDR1 is SQVTM and CDR2 ANQGSEA. The J segment lost 13 bases and the V segment lost 6 bases, leaving 9 bases of the junction unmatched. The CDR3 sequence: CSVVPGLAGGPQFF. DNA of the CDR3: TGCAGCGTCGTCCCGGGACTAGCGGGAGGGCCTCAGTTCTTC.

The rearrangement uses TRBV7-4 and TRBJ1-2; D call uncertain. The CDR3 length is 14 residues. V dropped 5 bases and J dropped 6 bases, with 16 bases sitting between them. CDR1 and CDR2 from the germline V gene are SGHVT and SQSDAQ. CDR3 residues: CASSTPFESDGYTF. DNA of the CDR3: TGTGCCAGCAGCACCCCGTTCGAGTCAGATGGCTACACCTTC. Complete variable domain (other parts from reference TRBV7-4 and TRBJ1-2): GAGVSQSPRYKVAKRGRDVALRCDSISGHVTLYWYRQTLGQGSEVLTYSQSDAQRDKSGRPSGRFSAERPERSVSTLKIQRTEQGDSAVYLCASSTPFESDGYTFGSGTRLTVV.

J is TRBJ2-5 and V is TRBV5-4; 8 bases align to TRBD2. The J segment lost 5 bases and the V segment lost 4 bases, leaving 7 bases of the junction unmatched. CDR1 and CDR2 (germline): SGHNT, YYREEE (reference sequence). This CDR3 spans 14 amino acids. The chain's CDR3 is CASSAGTSEETQYF. As DNA, the CDR3 is TGTGCCAGCAGCGCCGGGACTAGTGAGGAGACCCAGTACTTC.

V usage is TRBV11-2 and J usage is TRBJ2-1; D is possibly TRBD1 (6 bases). Trimming stripped 2 bases from V and 8 bases from J, with 22 bases between. The CDR3 length is 17 residues. Germline V gene data show CDR1 as SGHAT and CDR2 as FQNNGV. The DNA of the CDR3 is TGTGCCAGCAGCTTAATAACATCGCGGCAGGGGTTGTATGAGCAGTTCTTC. This codes for CASSLITSRQGLYEQFF.

The V gene is TRBV7-6, the J gene TRBJ1-1, with D hard to call. The CDR3 sequence is 13 residues long. The V gene's germline CDR1 is SGHVS and CDR2 FNYEAQ. Trimming took off 3 bases at V and 11 bases at J, with 16 bases between the two ends. The CDR3 nucleotides read TGTGCCAGCAGCTTGGGAAACAGTGAAGCTGCTTTCTTT. This codes for CASSLGNSEAAFF.

The rearrangement links TRBV28 to TRBJ2-7; D is unresolved. Trimming removed 5 bases at V and 3 bases at J, with 20 bases between. Germline values: CDR1 MDHEN, CDR2 SYDVKM. The CDR3 has 16 residues. The CDR3 sequence is CASSQTGGHPFYEQYF. The CDR3 nucleotides read TGTGCCAGCAGTCAAACGGGCGGTCATCCTTTCTACGAGCAGTACTTC.

This rearrangement joins TRBV25-1 to TRBJ1-4; D is ambiguous. V was shortened by 5 bases and J by 4 bases, with 11 bases between the two germline ends. Germline CDR1 reads MGHDK; CDR2 reads SYGVNS. The CDR3 contains 14 residues. The CDR3 DNA follows: TGTGCCAGCAGTCCCGTTTCCGGTAATGAAAAACTGTTTTTT. This sequence encodes CASSPVSGNEKLFF.

This clonotype turned up a few times. This rearrangement joins TRBV7-9 to TRBJ2-3; D unclear. Germline V CDR1 and CDR2: SEHNR, FQNEAQ (reference sequence). The length of the CDR3 is 12 residues. Trimming left V 4 bases short and J 4 bases short, with 6 bases between. The CDR3 region has the DNA TGTGCCAGCAGCTCCTCCCCAGATACGCAGTATTTT. Protein sequence: CASSSSPDTQYF. Full variable domain (missing parts from reference TRBV7-9 and TRBJ2-3): DTGVSQNPRHKITKRGQNVTFRCDPISEHNRLYWYRQTLGQGPEFLTYFQNEAQLEKSRLLSDRFSAERPKGSFSTLEIQRTEQGDSAMYLCASSSSPDTQYFGPGTRLTVL.

The V gene is TRBV5-4, the J gene TRBJ2-7; possibly TRBD2 for D (5 bases). Germline CDR1 SGHNT, CDR2 YYREEE (reference sequence). The length of the CDR3 is 16 residues. V was shortened by 4 bases and J by 2 bases, with 19 bases between the two germline ends. The CDR3 reads CASSPEAALVPYEQYF. CDR3 coding DNA: TGTGCCAGCAGCCCGGAGGCAGCGCTAGTCCCCTACGAGCAGTACTTC.

This clonotype appeared many times. The chain links TRBV7-2 to TRBJ1-3; 9 nucleotides agree with TRBD1. The J segment lost 7 bases and the V segment lost 4 bases, leaving 8 bases of the junction unmatched. This CDR3 comprises 15 residues. Germline V gene sequence: CDR1 SGHTA, CDR2 FQGNSA. CDR3 in amino acids: CASSSPTGGRNTIYF. The DNA for the CDR3 is TGTGCCAGCAGCTCCCCGACAGGGGGGCGGAACACCATATATTTT. Full variable domain (remainder filled in from reference TRBV7-2 and TRBJ1-3): GAGVSQSPSNKVTEKGKDVELRCDPISGHTALYWYRQSLGQGLEFLIYFQGNSAPDKSGLPSDRFSAERTGGSVSTLTIQRTQQEDSAVYLCASSSPTGGRNTIYFGEGSWLTVV.

V gene TRBV5-8 combines with J gene TRBJ2-6; 7 bases map to TRBD1. CDR1 is SGHTS, CDR2 YDEGEE, per germline. The V segment lost 0 bases and the J segment 1 base; nucleotides outside the gene matches: 4. The CDR3 has 17 amino acids. The CDR3 reads CASSLAGTASGANVLTF. For the CDR3, the DNA is TGTGCCAGCAGCTTGGCCGGGACAGCATCTGGGGCCAACGTCCTGACTTTC. Complete variable domain (other parts from reference TRBV5-8 and TRBJ2-6): EAGVTQSPTHLIKTRGQQATLRCSPISGHTSVYWYQQALGLGLQFLLWYDEGEERNRGNFPPRFSGRQFPNYSSELNVNALELEDSALYLCASSLAGTASGANVLTFGAGSRLTVL.

At least ten counts were recorded for this clonotype. The chain carries TRBV7-2 and TRBJ2-1, with D tentatively TRBD2 (6 bases). CDR3 length: 15 residues. Trimming pared 2 bases from V and 8 bases from J, leaving 16 bases between. From germline, CDR1 is SGHTA and CDR2 FQGNSA. The DNA for the CDR3 is TGTGCCAGCAGCTTAACAACGGGAGTAATATATGAGCAGTTCTTC. Residues: CASSLTTGVIYEQFF.